The TCR beta chain under discussion was sequenced for a study of early T cells in non-severe SARS-CoV-2 infection. Study-wide context: Sequencing was performed on bulk RNA from unsorted whole blood, leaving chains unpaired. General study findings and limits: Clonotype matching in VDJdb favored anti-spike CD8 responses and did not capture private and CD4 specificities.

Each cDNA molecule carried a unique molecular identifier. TCRdb re-called the 5' RACE reads with MiXCR, one entry per CDR3 protein. The sample has tens of thousands of distinct CDR3 sequences; under 10% are singletons. This clonotype was counted only a few times. Its specificity is not known. Sequenced: whole blood. This receptor was obtained from an adult who was a healthcare worker with PCR-confirmed SARS-CoV-2 infection or an uninfected control (not recorded which).

The CDR3 sequence is CASSTDRGRLQYF. CDR3 DNA sequence: TGTGCCAGCAGTACCGACCGGGGCCGCCTTCAGTACTTC. The chain has TRBV6-2 or TRBV6-3 and TRBJ2-4; D tentatively fits TRBD1 or TRBD2 (5 bases each). There are 13 residues in the CDR3. Germline assignment: CDR1 MNHEY and CDR2 SVGEGT. Deletions cut 5 bases from V and 11 bases from J, with 16 bases between.